Listed below are T cell receptor delta chains from one sample, sequenced in a study of gammadelta T cells in human blood. TCRdb re-called the RT-PCR reads with CATT. Of approximately 360 delta-chain clones listed, roughly 30% are singletons. The sample was non-Vgamma9Vdelta2 gamma-delta T cells from infant blood. Source of these receptors: a human donor. CDR3s include the opening cysteine and the closing phenylalanine or tryptophan. D genes are given only for firm matches. Size values are once, few and many counts, or a class for expanded clones, and some rows have none.

j_call | clone_size | v_call | d_call | cdr3_nt | cdr3_aa
TRDJ1 | hyperexpanded | TRDV1 | . | TGTGCTCTTGGGGAACTACTTCCTCTCTACTGGGGAGTTACCGATAAACTCATCTTT | CALGELLPLYWGVTDKLIF
TRDJ1 | large | TRDV1 | . | TGTGCTCTTGGGGAACTATTAATTCCTACGCCCGTTCTGGGGATATGGTACACCGATAAACTCATCTTT | CALGELLIPTPVLGIWYTDKLIF
TRDJ1 | . | TRDV1 | . | TGTGCTCTTTCCGAAGGGGGGAGGACCGATAAACTCATCTTT | CALSEGGRTDKLIF
TRDJ1 | large | TRDV1 | . | TGTGCTCTTGGGGAAGACCTGGATGGGCGGTTCCCAACCGATAAACTCATCTTT | CALGEDLDGRFPTDKLIF
TRDJ1 | . | TRDV1 | . | TGTGCTCTTGGGGAACTGTATCTGCTGGGGTGGTACACCGATAAACTCATCTTT | CALGELYLLGWYTDKLIF
TRDJ1 | few | TRDV1 | TRDD3 | TGTGCTCTTGGGGAACCTCCTCATATCTTGTACTGGGGGATACGGAACACCGATAAACTCATCTTT | CALGEPPHILYWGIRNTDKLIF
TRDJ1 | large | TRDV1 | TRDD3 | TGTGCTCTTGGGGAGGCTCCGCCGTACTGGGGGATACGCGTAATCACCGATAAACTCATCTTT | CALGEAPPYWGIRVITDKLIF
TRDJ1 | large | TRDV1 | . | TGTGCTCTTGGGGAATTCACTCCCCTGTACGTCTGGGATTTTTGCACCGATAAACTCATCTTT | CALGEFTPLYVWDFCTDKLIF
TRDJ1 | large | TRDV1 | . | TGTGCTCTTGGGGAACAGTCCCCCTTTCAAACCGATAAACTCATCTTT | CALGEQSPFQTDKLIF
TRDJ1 | large | TRDV1 | . | TGTGCTCTTGGGGAACTCCGGGCCCTTCCTACGGACTGGGGGAACGGGGGGACCGATAAACTCATCTTT | CALGELRALPTDWGNGGTDKLIF
TRDJ1 | hyperexpanded | TRDV1 | TRDD3 | TGTGCTCTTGGGGACCTAAGTACTGGGGGTCTCACCACCGATAAACTCATCTTT | CALGDLSTGGLTTDKLIF
TRDJ2 | large | TRDV1 | TRDD3 | TGTGCTCTTGGCCTAGGGGGCCTGTACTGGGGGACCCCAGTTTTGACAGCACAACTCTTCTTT | CALGLGGLYWGTPVLTAQLFF
TRDJ1 | large | TRDV1 | TRDD3 | TGTGCTCTTGGGGAATCGTCGCTTCTCGTAGACTGGGGGATCCTCCGCACCGATAAACTCATCTTT | CALGESSLLVDWGILRTDKLIF
TRDJ1 | large | TRDV1 | TRDD3 | TGTGCTCTTGGGGAACCACCTTTTACTGTTTTACCACAAACTGGGGGCCTGCTTTCCACCGATAAACTCATCTTT | CALGEPPFTVLPQTGGLLSTDKLIF
TRDJ1 | large | TRDV1 | TRDD3 | TGTGCTCTTGGGGAACAACGGACCTACGACTGGGGGATACGCACCGATAAACTCATCTTT | CALGEQRTYDWGIRTDKLIF
TRDJ1 | large | TRDV1 | . | TGTGCTCTTGGGGACTTAACTATTTTCCTTTGGCTGGGTAAAGGACTTTACACCGATAAACTCATCTTT | CALGDLTIFLWLGKGLYTDKLIF
TRDJ1 | few | TRDV1 | TRDD3 | TGTGCTCTTGGGGAACCACCGGCCTTCCCATTTTTACTGGGGGATGGGGGCGATAAACTCATCTTT | CALGEPPAFPFLLGDGGDKLIF
TRDJ1 | large | TRDV3 | TRDD3 | TGTGCCTTTAGCTTAACCTACTGGGGGATAGGGGGGTCCGATAAACTCATCTTT | CAFSLTYWGIGGSDKLIF
TRDJ1 | . | TRDV2 | . | TGTGCCTGTGACACCGTATTGGGCGCCCACACCGATAAACTCATCTTT | CACDTVLGAHTDKLIF
TRDJ1 | large | TRDV1 | . | TGTGCTCTTGGGGAACTCTTCCTATTCAACTGGGTCCGTAAGTACACCGATAAACTCATCTTT | CALGELFLFNWVRKYTDKLIF
TRDJ1 | few | TRDV1 | TRDD3 | TGTGCTCTTGGGGAAATCTGGGGGATACGAGTTTGGGACACCGATAAACTCATCTTT | CALGEIWGIRVWDTDKLIF
TRDJ1 | large | TRDV1 | TRDD3 | TGTGCTCTTGGGGAAGAAGGTTGGTGCCTCCTACGCTATGGGGGATCGGAAGGGTACACCGATAAACTCATCTTT | CALGEEGWCLLRYGGSEGYTDKLIF